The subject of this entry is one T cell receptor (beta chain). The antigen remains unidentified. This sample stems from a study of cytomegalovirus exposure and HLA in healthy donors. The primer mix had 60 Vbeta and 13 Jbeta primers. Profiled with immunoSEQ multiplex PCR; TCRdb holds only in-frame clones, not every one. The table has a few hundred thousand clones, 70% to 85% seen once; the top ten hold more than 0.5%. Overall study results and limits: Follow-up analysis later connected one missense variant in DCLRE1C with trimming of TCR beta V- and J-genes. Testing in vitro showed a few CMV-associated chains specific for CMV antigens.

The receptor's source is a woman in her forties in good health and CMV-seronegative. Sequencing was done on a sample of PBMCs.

The CDR3 DNA reads TGCGCCAGCAGCCAAGTTCCGGGGGCCGGGGAGCTGTTTTTT. Translated, it gives CASSQVPGAGELFF. V usage is TRBV4-1 and J usage is TRBJ2-2; tentatively, D is TRBD2 (6 bases). The CDR3 runs 14 residues. The germline gives CDR1 MGHRA, CDR2 YSYEKL. Trimming left V 1 base short and J 6 bases short, with 9 bases between.